This T cell receptor beta chain is from a study of blood T cells in healthy people across ages. Primed by a sample-barcoded 5' primer and a J-beta primer mix, a second PCR proceeded for about 7 to 12 cycles. Each cDNA was tagged by a template-switch adaptor containing 12 random nucleotides. TCRdb reprocessed the 5' RACE reads with MiXCR, giving one entry per CDR3 protein. The sample records roughly 680,000 distinct CDR3 sequences, more than 40% being singletons. Findings and limits, study-wide: Donor CMV infection status was unknown, possibly confounding age-related changes in expanded clonotypes. Correlation between TCR beta diversity and naive T cell percentage was strong. Higher diversity and more naive CD4+ cells were features of long-lived donors, compared to aged donors.

The CDR3 consists of 16 residues. Germline CDR1 reads DFQATT; CDR2 reads SNEGSKA (reference sequence). J lost 4 bases, V lost 3 bases, and 10 bases had no gene match. Concerning this clonotype: The target antigen is unknown.

The clonotype was recovered from a woman aged 60-70 years in good health. V gene TRBV20-1 combines with J gene TRBJ2-1, with TRBD1 matching over 9 bases. The specimen sequenced was blood. CDR3 sequence: CSARSGTGTVYNEQFF. CDR3 DNA: TGCAGTGCTAGGTCCGGGACAGGGACGGTTTACAATGAGCAGTTCTTC.